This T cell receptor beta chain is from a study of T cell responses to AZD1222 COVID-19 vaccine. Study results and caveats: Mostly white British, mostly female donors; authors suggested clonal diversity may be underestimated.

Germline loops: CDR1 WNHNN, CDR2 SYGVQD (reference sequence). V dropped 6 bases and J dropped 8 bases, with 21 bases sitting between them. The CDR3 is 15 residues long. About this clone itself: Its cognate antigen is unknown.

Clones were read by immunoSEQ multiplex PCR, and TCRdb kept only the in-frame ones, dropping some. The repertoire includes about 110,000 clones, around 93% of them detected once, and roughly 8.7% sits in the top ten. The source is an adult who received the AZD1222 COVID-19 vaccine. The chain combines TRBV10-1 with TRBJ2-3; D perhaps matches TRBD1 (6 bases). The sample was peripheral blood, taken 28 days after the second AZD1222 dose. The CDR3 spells CASRNRDMVDSTQYF. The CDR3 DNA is TGCGCCAGCAGGAACCGGGACATGGTCGACAGTACGCAGTATTTT.